This passage covers 18 T cell receptor beta chains from one sample sequenced in a study of CD8+CD57+ T cells in acquired aplastic anemia. Genomic DNA provided the template from which TCR beta VDJ and CDR3 profiles were obtained. TCRdb passed the reads through MiXCR, listing each CDR3 protein once. The data hold about 270,000 distinct CDR3 sequences, with approximately 55% observed a single time. The sequenced material came from sorted CD4+, CD8+, or CD8+CD57+ T cells (not recorded which) from PBMCs. The source of these receptors is a human donor with severe aplastic anemia or a healthy control (not recorded which).

The chain is built from TRBV7-9 and TRBJ1-2; D gene uncertain. The length of the CDR3 is 11 residues. Germline V gene sequence: CDR1 SEHNR, CDR2 FQNEAQ (reference sequence). V lost 2 bases, J lost 7 bases, and 5 bases lay in between. The CDR3 nucleotides are TGTGCCAGCAGCTTACAGTCTGGCTACACCTTC. Residues: CASSLQSGYTF.

This clonotype occurred once. The rearrangement links TRBV7-2 to TRBJ2-3; 9 positions match TRBD2. Germline-derived CDR1 and CDR2 are SGHTA and FQGNSA. The CDR3 loop spans 17 amino acids. The J segment lost 0 bases and the V segment lost 3 bases, leaving 7 bases of the junction unmatched. Here the CDR3 reads CASSLLGLAPSTDTQYF. The CDR3 nucleotides are TGTGCCAGCAGCTTGCTGGGACTAGCACCCAGCACAGATACGCAGTATTTT. Complete variable domain (other parts from reference TRBV7-2 and TRBJ2-3): GAGVSQSPSNKVTEKGKDVELRCDPISGHTALYWYRQSLGQGLEFLIYFQGNSAPDKSGLPSDRFSAERTGGSVSTLTIQRTQQEDSAVYLCASSLLGLAPSTDTQYFGPGTRLTVL.

The chain carries TRBV2 and TRBJ1-2; no clear D gene. V gave up 3 bases and J gave up 7 bases, with 6 bases separating them. CDR1 is SNHLY and CDR2 is FYNNEI in the germline V gene. The CDR3 is 11 amino acids. The CDR3 is CASSELGGYTF. In nucleotides, the CDR3 is TGTGCCAGCAGTGAGCTGGGTGGCTACACCTTC.

This chain links TRBV12-3 or TRBV12-4 with TRBJ2-7, with D perhaps matching TRBD1 (5 bases). V gave up 4 bases and J gave up 9 bases, with 13 bases separating them. The CDR3 totals 12 residues. CDR3: CASSYRQVRQYF. The CDR3 bases are TGTGCCAGCAGTTACAGGCAAGTGAGGCAGTACTTC.

This clonotype was picked up many times. The chain combines TRBV5-1 with TRBJ2-5; unclear D gene. The CDR3 extends over 14 amino acids. CDR1 and CDR2 (germline): SGHRS, YFSETQ. V was cut by 4 bases and J by 1 base, with 11 bases left in between. CDR3 residues: CASSPSEVQETQYF. CDR3 bases: TGCGCCAGCAGCCCCTCAGAAGTCCAAGAGACCCAGTACTTC. Complete variable domain (other parts from reference TRBV5-1 and TRBJ2-5): KAGVTQTPRYLIKTRGQQVTLSCSPISGHRSVSWYQQTPGQGLQFLFEYFSETQRNKGNFPGRFSGRQFSNSRSEMNVSTLELGDSALYLCASSPSEVQETQYFGPGTRLLVL.

The rearrangement joins TRBV10-2 to TRBJ2-1, with D perhaps matching TRBD1 (6 bases). V dropped 8 bases and J dropped 1 base, with 12 bases sitting between them. Germline CDR1 and CDR2: WSHSY and SAAADI. CDR3 size: 14 residues. This chain's CDR3 is CASGQGNSYNEQFF. In DNA form, the CDR3 reads TGCGCCAGCGGGCAGGGGAATTCCTACAATGAGCAGTTCTTC.

This clonotype was counted at least ten times. This chain links TRBV12-5 with TRBJ2-7; D is perhaps TRBD2 (6 bases). The CDR3 has 14 amino acids. CDR1 is LGHNT and CDR2 is FRNRAP in the germline V gene. V was shortened by 1 base and J by 3 bases, with 10 bases between the two germline ends. The CDR3 reads CASGLGRAHYEQYF. The CDR3 DNA sequence: TGTGCTAGTGGTTTGGGGAGGGCCCACTACGAGCAGTACTTC. Complete variable domain (other parts from reference TRBV12-5 and TRBJ2-7): DARVTQTPRHKVTEMGQEVTMRCQPILGHNTVFWYRQTMMQGLELLAYFRNRAPLDDSGMPKDRFSAEMPDATLATLKIQPSEPRDSAVYFCASGLGRAHYEQYFGPGTRLTVT.

V usage is TRBV5-1 and J usage is TRBJ1-1; D is unclear. The CDR3 spans 13 residues. The V and J ends lost 2 bases and 1 base respectively, with 6 bases between them. The V gene's germline CDR1 is SGHRS and CDR2 YFSETQ. CDR3 sequence: CASSFLENTEAFF. The CDR3 DNA is TGCGCCAGCAGCTTCTTAGAGAACACTGAAGCTTTCTTT.

This clonotype was found many times. The chain couples TRBV15 to TRBJ2-5; unclear D gene. This CDR3 contains 16 residues. Germline CDR1 LNHNV, CDR2 YYDKDF (reference sequence). V was cut by 0 bases and J by 0 bases, with 11 bases left in between. The CDR3 region has the DNA TGTGCCACCAGCAGAGACTCGTCATTGTACCAAGAGACCCAGTACTTC. Translation: CATSRDSSLYQETQYF.

This chain links TRBV5-5 with TRBJ2-5; D might be TRBD1 (5 bases). From germline, CDR1 is SGHKS and CDR2 YYEKEE (reference sequence). The CDR3 covers 15 residues. Trimming removed 4 bases from V and 1 base from J, with 14 bases in between. The CDR3 nucleotides are TGTGCCAGCAGCCCAGGGCTGTACATCCAAGAGACCCAGTACTTC. It encodes CASSPGLYIQETQYF.

The genes are TRBV10-3 and TRBJ1-2; D uncertain. The germline V and J ends were trimmed by 7 bases and 6 bases, with 9 bases remaining between them. Germline values: CDR1 ENHRY, CDR2 SYGVKD. The CDR3 consists of 11 residues. CDR3 DNA sequence: TGTGCCATCAATAGGGAAGATGGCTACACCTTC. Translating it yields CAINREDGYTF.

This rearrangement joins TRBV24-1 to TRBJ2-5; 9 bases agree with TRBD2. V was pared by 4 bases and J by 5 bases, with 7 bases of the junction left unmatched. The germline CDR1 and CDR2 sequences are KGHDR and SFDVKD. The length of the CDR3 is 15 residues. The CDR3 reads CATSDSGTSRETQYF. The CDR3 DNA follows: TGTGCCACCAGTGACAGCGGGACTAGCCGGGAGACCCAGTACTTC.

This clonotype was picked up a small number of times. The chain is built from TRBV10-2 and TRBJ1-2, with a weak D call TRBD1 (6 bases). The length of the CDR3 is 15 residues. Trimming cost V 1 base and J 6 bases, with 15 bases left between them. Germline CDR1 reads WSHSY; CDR2 reads SAAADI. The CDR3 protein is CASSEFIRAGDGYTF. In DNA, the CDR3 is TGCGCCAGCAGTGAGTTTATAAGGGCAGGGGATGGCTACACCTTC.

The chain combines TRBV20-1 with TRBJ1-2; 7 nucleotides align to TRBD1. The CDR3 is made up of 12 amino acids. Germline values: CDR1 DFQATT, CDR2 SNEGSKA (reference sequence). After removal of 7 bases from V and 4 bases from J, the junction contained 6 bases not matched to a gene. DNA of the CDR3: TGCAGTGGCATCGGACAGGTCTATGGCTACACCTTC. It specifies CSGIGQVYGYTF.

In DNA, the CDR3 is TGTGCCAGTAGAGTCAGCGGGGGGTACGCAGATACGCAGTATTTT. It codes for CASRVSGGYADTQYF. The gene calls are TRBV19 and TRBJ2-3; 9 bases agree with TRBD2. This CDR3 comprises 15 residues. Losses at the gene ends were 6 bases for V and 4 bases for J; bases not matched to a gene: 8. The V gene's germline CDR1 is LNHDA and CDR2 SQIVND (reference sequence).

The CDR3 DNA reads as TGTGCCAGTAGTACTCCAGGCGGGGGGGACACAGATACGCAGTATTTT. Protein sequence: CASSTPGGGDTDTQYF. V and J are TRBV19 and TRBJ2-3, with 9 bases aligning to TRBD2. The CDR3 runs 16 residues. Germline values: CDR1 LNHDA, CDR2 SQIVND (reference sequence). Germline trimming cut 4 bases from V and 2 bases from J; bases unmatched to any gene: 7.

The chain couples TRBV7-6 to TRBJ2-7; D unresolved. The ends were cut back, 7 bases at V and 5 bases at J, with 9 bases in the middle. The CDR3 runs 11 residues. Germline CDR1 is SGHVS and CDR2 is FNYEAQ. This CDR3 is CASTRSHEQYF. The CDR3 coding sequence is TGTGCCAGCACACGGTCCCACGAGCAGTACTTC. The variable domain in full, with the rest retrieved from reference TRBV7-6 and TRBJ2-7, is GAGVSQSPRYKVTKRGQDVALRCDPISGHVSLYWYRQALGQGPEFLTYFNYEAQQDKSGLPNDRFSAERPEGSISTLTIQRTEQRDSAMYRCASTRSHEQYFGPGTRLTVT.

This chain joins TRBV12-3 or TRBV12-4 and TRBJ2-7, with TRBD1 identical over 7 bases. V shed 6 bases and J 4 bases; nucleotides not matched to a gene: 9. This CDR3 is built from 14 residues. CDR3 loop: CASSPRDSAYEQYF. The CDR3 region has the DNA TGTGCCAGCAGCCCCCGGGACAGCGCTTACGAGCAGTACTTC.